This T cell receptor beta chain was retrieved from a study of cytomegalovirus exposure and HLA in healthy donors. Remarks on this clone: The antigen remains unidentified.

CDR3 size: 14 residues. V lost 9 bases and J 3 bases, leaving 15 bases between the germline ends. The germline V gene has CDR1 LNHDA and CDR2 SQIVND (reference sequence). The PCR made use of 60 Vbeta and 13 Jbeta primers. Sequencing was performed with immunoSEQ multiplex PCR; in TCRdb, only in-frame clones are kept and a portion is missing. The sample has about 130,000 clones, more than 60% seen once. General study results and limits: Later analysis reportedly placed an Asian-associated ancestry cluster below the approximately 700-donor mean in N-insertions. Reported performance of the classifier showed diagnosis of cytomegalovirus status with high specificity and sensitivity. Roughly even sequencing depth across donors was the assumption behind the presence/absence analyses.

The clonotype comes from a woman aged 40-49 years in good health and CMV-seronegative. Sequences were obtained from PBMCs. V gene TRBV19 combines with J gene TRBJ2-1; D might be TRBD2 (6 bases). The CDR3 DNA is TGTGCCAGCGGGGCGGCGGGGAGCTACAATGAGCAGTTCTTC. Translating it yields CASGAAGSYNEQFF.